One and the same sample provided the 27 T cell receptor beta chains below, sequenced in a study of T cell changes during pregnancy in multiple sclerosis. The protocol was immunoSEQ multiplex PCR, while the TCRdb copy is restricted to in-frame clones and leaves out a portion. Here the sample spans some 70,000 clones, more than 90% being singletons. The sample consisted of peripheral blood, taken in the first trimester of pregnancy. These TCRs come from a female donor with multiple sclerosis, enrolled in a pregnancy study.

The CDR3 DNA reads TGCGCCAGCAGTGAGGAACTAGCGGGGTTCTACGAGCAGTACTTC. The encoded protein is CASSEELAGFYEQYF. The chain recombines TRBV10-2 with TRBJ2-7, with 10 bases matching TRBD2. Germline V gives CDR1 WSHSY, CDR2 SAAADI. Trimming removed 2 bases from V and 3 bases from J; junction bases left unmatched: 4. This CDR3 is built from 15 residues.

The table lists this clone with a few counts. V gene TRBV2 combines with J gene TRBJ2-1, with D perhaps TRBD2 (5 bases). V lost 8 bases and J 4 bases, leaving 18 bases between the germline ends. The germline V gene has CDR1 SNHLY and CDR2 FYNNEI. The CDR3 sequence is 15 residues long. CDR3 DNA: TGTGCCAGCGGGAGAGAGTCTTCGTTGTACAATGAGCAGTTCTTC. Its protein product is CASGRESSLYNEQFF.

The chain links TRBV27 to TRBJ2-3; 9 nucleotides line up with TRBD1. This CDR3 comprises 15 residues. CDR1 is MNHEY, CDR2 SMNVEV, per germline (reference sequence). V was pared by 3 bases and J by 4 bases, with 5 bases of the junction left unmatched. The CDR3 reads CASSFGQGRADTQYF. The CDR3 region has the DNA TGTGCCAGCAGTTTCGGACAGGGGCGCGCAGATACGCAGTATTTT.

The chain joins TRBV30 to TRBJ1-2; TRBD1 matches 7 bases. The V gene's germline CDR1 is GTSNPN and CDR2 SVGIG (reference sequence). V shed 6 bases, J shed 4 bases, and the junction held 8 bases outside the gene matches. This CDR3 has 13 residues. For the CDR3, the DNA is TGTGCCTGCCACAGGGGCCCTCGCTATGGCTACACCTTC. It translates to CACHRGPRYGYTF. Complete variable domain (other parts from reference TRBV30 and TRBJ1-2): SQTIHQWPATLVQPVGSPLSLECTVEGTSNPNLYWYRQAAGRGLQLLFYSVGIGQISSEVPQNLSASRPQDRQFILSSKKLLLSDSGFYLCACHRGPRYGYTFGSGTRLTVV.

The chain employs TRBV7-3 and TRBJ2-2, with 7 bases matching TRBD1. The germline V gene encodes CDR1 SGHTA and CDR2 FQGTGA. The CDR3 is 16 amino acids. Trimming removed 2 bases from V and 6 bases from J; junction bases left unmatched: 9. The CDR3 spells CASSLEGDRAAGELFF. CDR3 nucleotides: TGTGCCAGCAGCTTAGAAGGAGACAGGGCGGCCGGGGAGCTGTTTTTT. Looking up the rest from reference TRBV7-3 and TRBJ2-2 gives the full variable domain: GAGVSQTPSNKVTEKGKYVELRCDPISGHTALYWYRQSLGQGPEFLIYFQGTGAADDSGLPNDRFFAVRPEGSVSTLKIQRTERGDSAVYLCASSLEGDRAAGELFFGEGSRLTVL.

The V gene is TRBV2, the J gene TRBJ1-5, with D possibly TRBD1 on 5 matching bases. Germline V gene lookup returns CDR1 SNHLY and CDR2 FYNNEI. This CDR3 spans 14 amino acids. Trimming removed 6 bases from V and 7 bases from J, with 16 bases in between. CDR3 sequence reads: CASRRGRSGQPQHF. The CDR3 nucleotides read TGTGCCAGCAGGCGGGGCAGGAGCGGGCAGCCCCAGCATTTT.

The J gene is TRBJ1-1, the V gene TRBV14; D remains unclear. Trimming cost V 6 bases and J 3 bases, with 5 bases left between them. The CDR3 loop spans 11 amino acids. CDR1 SGHDN and CDR2 FVKESK come from the germline V gene. This CDR3 reads CASSPHTEAFF. The DNA of the CDR3 is TGTGCCAGCAGTCCTCACACTGAAGCTTTCTTT.

The chain combines TRBV28 with TRBJ2-5; D may be TRBD2 (6 bases). The CDR3 runs 14 residues. Germline V CDR1 and CDR2: MDHEN, SYDVKM. Trimming cost V 3 bases and J 5 bases, with 13 bases left between them. The CDR3 nucleotides read TGTGCCAGCAGTTTGCAGGAGGGTATGGAGACCCAGTACTTC. Translated: CASSLQEGMETQYF.

V usage is TRBV6-4 and J usage is TRBJ2-2; 9 nucleotides line up with TRBD2. The CDR3 contains 16 residues. In germline, CDR1 is MRHNA, CDR2 SNTAGT. V shed 0 bases and J 5 bases; nucleotides not matched to a gene: 4. As DNA, the CDR3 is TGTGCCAGCAGTGACTCTAGCGGGAGAAGGACCGGGGAGCTGTTTTTT. It specifies CASSDSSGRRTGELFF.

This rearrangement joins TRBV7-9 to TRBJ2-1; 14 positions match TRBD2. CDR3 length equals 15 residues. CDR1 is SEHNR and CDR2 is FQNEAQ in the germline V gene (reference sequence). V was pared by 3 bases and J by 5 bases, with 0 bases of the junction left unmatched. CDR3 amino acids: CASSLGLAGDNEQFF. The CDR3 DNA sequence: TGTGCCAGCAGCTTGGGACTAGCGGGAGACAATGAGCAGTTCTTC. Looking up the rest from reference TRBV7-9 and TRBJ2-1 gives the full variable domain: DTGVSQNPRHKITKRGQNVTFRCDPISEHNRLYWYRQTLGQGPEFLTYFQNEAQLEKSRLLSDRFSAERPKGSFSTLEIQRTEQGDSAMYLCASSLGLAGDNEQFFGPGTRLTVL.

The chain combines TRBV9 with TRBJ1-2; D is undetermined. Germline CDR1 reads SGDLS; CDR2 reads YYNGEE. This CDR3 comprises 14 residues. V lost 0 bases and J 2 bases, leaving 8 bases between the germline ends. CDR3 DNA sequence: TGTGCCAGCAGCGTAGATGGCGGGAACTATGGCTACACCTTC. This codes for CASSVDGGNYGYTF.

CDR3 amino acids: CASSLELVQNEKLFF. In DNA, the CDR3 is TGTGCCAGCAGCTTAGAATTGGTCCAGAATGAAAAACTGTTTTTT. The chain recombines TRBV7-9 with TRBJ1-4; D is ambiguous. V was cut by 1 base and J by 5 bases, with 11 bases left in between. Per the germline V gene, CDR1 is SEHNR and CDR2 is FQNEAQ (reference sequence). The CDR3 runs 15 residues.

V and J are TRBV4-1 and TRBJ1-5; TRBD1 might be the D (5 bases). Trimming removed 2 bases at V and 7 bases at J, with 18 bases between. Germline V gives CDR1 MGHRA, CDR2 YSYEKL. The CDR3 contains 16 residues. The CDR3 reads CASSQPDSGWYQPQHF. The DNA of the CDR3 is TGCGCCAGCAGCCAACCAGACAGTGGGTGGTACCAGCCCCAGCATTTT.

The chain carries TRBV6-5 and TRBJ1-4; a possible D gene is TRBD1 (6 bases). Germline V lookup: CDR1 MNHEY, CDR2 SVGAGI. V lost 6 bases and J 5 bases, leaving 16 bases between the germline ends. The CDR3 has 15 residues. The CDR3 loop is CASSSGDGGNEKLFF. As DNA, the CDR3 is TGTGCCAGCAGCTCAGGGGACGGAGGCAATGAAAAACTGTTTTTT.

V gene TRBV11-2 combines with J gene TRBJ2-1; 8 nucleotides match TRBD2. This CDR3 is built from 13 residues. Germline V gene sequence: CDR1 SGHAT, CDR2 FQNNGV. Trimming at V came to 3 bases and at J to 8 bases, leaving 3 bases not matched to a gene. CDR3 residues: CASSFGLADEQFF. CDR3 coding DNA: TGTGCCAGCAGCTTCGGACTAGCCGATGAGCAGTTCTTC.

V gene TRBV6-1 combines with J gene TRBJ2-6; D is ambiguous. The germline gives CDR1 MNHNS, CDR2 SASEGT. The CDR3 is 14 residues long. The ends were cut back, 5 bases at V and 4 bases at J, with 9 bases in the middle. CDR3: CASSPYSGANVLTF. In DNA, the CDR3 is TGTGCCAGCAGTCCTTACTCCGGGGCCAACGTCCTGACTTTC.

The chain carries TRBV27 and TRBJ2-7, with D maybe TRBD2 (5 bases). With 10 bases removed from V and 2 bases from J, the gap between germline ends came to 18 bases. Germline lookup yields CDR1 MNHEY and CDR2 SMNVEV (reference sequence). This CDR3 has 14 amino acids. The CDR3 nucleotides read TGTGCCACCAGCCCTGCGGGCGGAACCTACGAGCAGTACTTC. It codes for CATSPAGGTYEQYF.

This clone has only a few counts. As DNA, the CDR3 is TGTGCCATCAGTGAGTCGAGGGCTAGCGCCCACAATGAGCAGTTCTTC. It is translated as CAISESRASAHNEQFF. This sequence joins TRBV10-3 and TRBJ2-1; D is perhaps TRBD2 (6 bases). V lost 0 bases and J lost 5, with 14 bases in between. The CDR3 is 16 residues long. CDR1 is ENHRY, CDR2 SYGVKD, per germline.

This chain links TRBV10-3 with TRBJ1-1; D not certain. Trimming removed 0 bases at V and 2 bases at J, with 10 bases between. The CDR3 covers 15 residues. Germline values: CDR1 ENHRY, CDR2 SYGVKD. CDR3 residues: CAISESEGVNTEAFF. The CDR3 nucleotides are TGTGCCATCAGTGAGTCAGAGGGTGTAAACACTGAAGCTTTCTTT.

V and J are TRBV2 and TRBJ1-5, with 8 bases lining up with TRBD1. In germline, CDR1 is SNHLY, CDR2 FYNNEI. The ends lost 6 bases at V and 1 base at J; junction bases unmatched: 2. This CDR3 contains 14 residues. The chain's CDR3 is CASSWDRSNQPQHF. The CDR3 DNA reads TGTGCCAGCAGCTGGGACAGGAGCAATCAGCCCCAGCATTTT. Filled out from reference TRBV2 and TRBJ1-5, the complete variable domain reads EPEVTQTPSHQVTQMGQEVILRCVPISNHLYFYWYRQILGQKVEFLVSFYNNEISEKSEIFDDQFSVERPDGSNFTLKIRSTKLEDSAMYFCASSWDRSNQPQHFGDGTRLSIL.

V gene TRBV29-1 combines with J gene TRBJ1-2; 7 positions agree with TRBD1. The CDR3 spans 16 residues. Germline CDR1 and CDR2: SQVTM and ANQGSEA. Losses at the gene ends were 6 bases for V and 3 bases for J; bases not matched to a gene: 16. CDR3 in DNA: TGCAGCGTCAGTAAGGGACAGCAGGGATTTGACTATGGCTACACCTTC. Amino acids: CSVSKGQQGFDYGYTF.

This chain uses TRBV9 with TRBJ1-1; 7 bases agree with TRBD1. The germline CDR1 and CDR2 sequences are SGDLS and YYNGEE. This CDR3 is built from 13 residues. V dropped 0 bases and J dropped 6; count of bases not matched to a gene: 2. The CDR3 reads CASSVGGGPEAFF. The CDR3 DNA reads TGTGCCAGCAGCGTAGGAGGGGGCCCTGAAGCTTTCTTT.

The V gene is TRBV27, the J gene TRBJ2-5; 11 bases line up with TRBD2. Germline V gene sequence: CDR1 MNHEY, CDR2 SMNVEV (reference sequence). This CDR3 spans 14 amino acids. J lost 5 bases, V lost 6 bases, and 5 bases had no gene match. The CDR3 loop reads CASRGTSGGETQYF. The CDR3 bases are TGTGCCAGCAGGGGGACTAGCGGAGGGGAGACCCAGTACTTC.

The gene calls are TRBV18 and TRBJ1-5, with 7 nucleotides matching TRBD1. J lost 7 bases, V lost 1 base, and 10 bases had no gene match. The V gene's germline CDR1 is KGHSH and CDR2 LQKENI. This CDR3 comprises 16 residues. For the CDR3, the DNA is TGTGCCAGCTCACCACGTAACAGGGGTGGTGGGCAGCCCCAGCATTTT. Amino acids: CASSPRNRGGGQPQHF.

V usage is TRBV6-1 and J usage is TRBJ2-4; 8 bases are shared with TRBD1. Germline V gives CDR1 MNHNS, CDR2 SASEGT. The junction had 6 bases not matched to a gene; V was cut back by 0 bases and J by 11 bases. CDR3 length equals 14 residues. The CDR3 here is CASSEADRVMVQYF. The CDR3 bases are TGTGCCAGCAGTGAAGCGGACAGGGTGATGGTTCAGTACTTC.

This clone was counted only a few times. The CDR3 nucleotides read TGTGCCAGCAGTGAGGGACAGAGTCACAATGAGCAGTTCTTC. Translation: CASSEGQSHNEQFF. This chain connects TRBV6-4 to TRBJ2-1; 7 positions match TRBD1. Trimming took 3 bases from V and 5 from J; bases not matched to a gene: 4. The CDR3 has 14 residues. Per germline, CDR1 MRHNA and CDR2 SNTAGT.

As DNA, the CDR3 is TGTGCCAGCAGCCTAACAGGGAAAAAACTGTTTTTT. Protein sequence: CASSLTGKKLFF. The rearrangement links TRBV7-9 to TRBJ1-4; D might be TRBD1 (6 bases). CDR3 length equals 12 residues. From germline, CDR1 is SEHNR and CDR2 FQNEAQ (reference sequence). Trimming pared 5 bases from V and 9 bases from J, leaving 10 bases between. Variable domain in full (rest from reference TRBV7-9 and TRBJ1-4): DTGVSQNPRHKITKRGQNVTFRCDPISEHNRLYWYRQTLGQGPEFLTYFQNEAQLEKSRLLSDRFSAERPKGSFSTLEIQRTEQGDSAMYLCASSLTGKKLFFGSGTQLSVL.